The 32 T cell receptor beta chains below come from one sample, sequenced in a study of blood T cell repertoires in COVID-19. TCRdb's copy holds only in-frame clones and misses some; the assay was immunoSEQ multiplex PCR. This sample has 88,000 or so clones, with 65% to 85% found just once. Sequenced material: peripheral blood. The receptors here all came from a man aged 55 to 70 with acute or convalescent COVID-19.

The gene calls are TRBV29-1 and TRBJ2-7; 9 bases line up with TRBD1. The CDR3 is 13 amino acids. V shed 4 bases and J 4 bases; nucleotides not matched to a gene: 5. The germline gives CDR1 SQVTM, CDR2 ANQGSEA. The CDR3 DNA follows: TGCAGCGTTGGGACAGGGGTACTATACGAGCAGTACTTC. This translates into CSVGTGVLYEQYF.

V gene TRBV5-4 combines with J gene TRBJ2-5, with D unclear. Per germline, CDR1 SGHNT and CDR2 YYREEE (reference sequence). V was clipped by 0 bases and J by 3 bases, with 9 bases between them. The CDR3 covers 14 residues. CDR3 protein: CASSLGYPKETQYF. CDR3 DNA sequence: TGTGCCAGCAGCTTGGGCTATCCCAAAGAGACCCAGTACTTC.

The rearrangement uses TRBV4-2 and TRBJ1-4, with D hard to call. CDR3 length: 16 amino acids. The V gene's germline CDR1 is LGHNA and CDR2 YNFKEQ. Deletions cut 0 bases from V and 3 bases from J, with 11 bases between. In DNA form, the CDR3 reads TGTGCCAGCAGCCAAGAGTTGGGTCGGGCTAATGAAAAACTGTTTTTT. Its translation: CASSQELGRANEKLFF.

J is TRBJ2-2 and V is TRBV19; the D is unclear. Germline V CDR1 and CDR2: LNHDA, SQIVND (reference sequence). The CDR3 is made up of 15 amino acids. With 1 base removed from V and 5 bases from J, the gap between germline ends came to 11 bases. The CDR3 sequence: CASSIVKTQTGELFF. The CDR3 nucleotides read TGTGCCAGTAGTATAGTGAAGACACAGACCGGGGAGCTGTTTTTT.

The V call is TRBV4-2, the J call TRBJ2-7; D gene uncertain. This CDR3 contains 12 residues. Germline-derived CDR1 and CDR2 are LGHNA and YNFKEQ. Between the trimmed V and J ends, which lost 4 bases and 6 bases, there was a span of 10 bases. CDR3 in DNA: TGTGCCAGCAGCCTAGCAAAGTCCGAGCAGTACTTC. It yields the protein CASSLAKSEQYF.

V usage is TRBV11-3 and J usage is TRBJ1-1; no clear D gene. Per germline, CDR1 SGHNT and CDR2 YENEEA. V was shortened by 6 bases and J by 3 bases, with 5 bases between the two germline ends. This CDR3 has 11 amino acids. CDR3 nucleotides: TGTGCCAGCAGGAGTGACACTGAAGCTTTCTTT. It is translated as CASRSDTEAFF.

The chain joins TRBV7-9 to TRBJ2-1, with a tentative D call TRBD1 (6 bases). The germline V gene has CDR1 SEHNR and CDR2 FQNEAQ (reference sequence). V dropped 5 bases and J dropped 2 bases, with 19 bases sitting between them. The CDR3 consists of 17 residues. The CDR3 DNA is TGTGCCAGCAGCCGAATACAACAGGGTTCCACCTACAATGAGCAGTTCTTC. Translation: CASSRIQQGSTYNEQFF. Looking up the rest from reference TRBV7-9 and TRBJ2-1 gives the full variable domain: DTGVSQNPRHKITKRGQNVTFRCDPISEHNRLYWYRQTLGQGPEFLTYFQNEAQLEKSRLLSDRFSAERPKGSFSTLEIQRTEQGDSAMYLCASSRIQQGSTYNEQFFGPGTRLTVL.

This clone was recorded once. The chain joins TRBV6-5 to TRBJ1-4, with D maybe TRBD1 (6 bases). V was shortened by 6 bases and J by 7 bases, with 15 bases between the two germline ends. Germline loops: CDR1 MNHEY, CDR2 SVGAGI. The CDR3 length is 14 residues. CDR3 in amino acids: CASSRGQNFEKLFF. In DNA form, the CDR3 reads TGTGCCAGCAGCCGCGGACAGAATTTTGAAAAACTGTTTTTT.

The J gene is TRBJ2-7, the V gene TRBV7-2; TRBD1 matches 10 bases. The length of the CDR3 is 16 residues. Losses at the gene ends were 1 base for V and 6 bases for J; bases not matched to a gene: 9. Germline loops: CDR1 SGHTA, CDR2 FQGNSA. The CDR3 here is CASSLVGTGASPEQYF. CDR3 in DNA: TGTGCCAGCAGCTTAGTAGGGACAGGGGCCTCCCCCGAGCAGTACTTC.

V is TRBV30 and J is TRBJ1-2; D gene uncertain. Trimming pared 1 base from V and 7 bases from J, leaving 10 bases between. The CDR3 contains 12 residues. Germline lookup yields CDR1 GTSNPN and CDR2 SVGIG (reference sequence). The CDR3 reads CAWSAGSSGYTF. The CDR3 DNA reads TGTGCCTGGAGTGCGGGGTCCTCTGGCTACACCTTC.

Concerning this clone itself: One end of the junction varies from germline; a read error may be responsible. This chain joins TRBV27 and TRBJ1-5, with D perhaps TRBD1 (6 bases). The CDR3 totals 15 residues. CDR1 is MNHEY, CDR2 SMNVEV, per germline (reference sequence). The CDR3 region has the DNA TGTGCCAGCAGTTTTTGGAAGGACAGAGATCAGTCCCAGCATTTT. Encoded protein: CASSFWKDRDQSQHF.

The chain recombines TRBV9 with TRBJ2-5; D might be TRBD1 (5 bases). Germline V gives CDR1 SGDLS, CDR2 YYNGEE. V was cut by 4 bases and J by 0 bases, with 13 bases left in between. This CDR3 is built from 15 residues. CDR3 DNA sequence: TGTGCCAGCAGCCTTTCAGGGCTGAACCAAGAGACCCAGTACTTC. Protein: CASSLSGLNQETQYF. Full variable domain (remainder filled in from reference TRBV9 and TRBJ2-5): DSGVTQTPKHLITATGQRVTLRCSPRSGDLSVYWYQQSLDQGLQFLIQYYNGEERAKGNILERFSAQQFPDLHSELNLSSLELGDSALYFCASSLSGLNQETQYFGPGTRLLVL.

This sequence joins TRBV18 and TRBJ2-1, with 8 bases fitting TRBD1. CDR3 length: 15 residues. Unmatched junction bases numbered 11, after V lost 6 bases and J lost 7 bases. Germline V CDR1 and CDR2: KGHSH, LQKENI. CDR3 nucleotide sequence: TGTGCCAGCTCCTTGACGTTTCAGGGGGCGAATGAGCAGTTCTTC. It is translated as CASSLTFQGANEQFF.

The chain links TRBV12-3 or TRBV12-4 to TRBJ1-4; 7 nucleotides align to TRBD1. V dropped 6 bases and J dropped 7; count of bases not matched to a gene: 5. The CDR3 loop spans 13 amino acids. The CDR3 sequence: CASSRQGFEKLFF. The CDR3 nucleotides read TGTGCCAGCAGCCGACAGGGATTTGAAAAACTGTTTTTT.

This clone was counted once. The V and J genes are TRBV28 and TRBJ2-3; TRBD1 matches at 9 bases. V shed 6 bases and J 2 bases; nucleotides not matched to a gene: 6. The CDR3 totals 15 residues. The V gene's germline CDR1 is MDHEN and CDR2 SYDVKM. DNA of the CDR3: TGTGCCAGCAGCGGACAGGGGCGCTCCACAGATACGCAGTATTTT. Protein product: CASSGQGRSTDTQYF.

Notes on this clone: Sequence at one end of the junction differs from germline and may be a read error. In DNA form, the CDR3 reads TGTGCTAGCAGCTTAGAACACCCTGCAACTAATGAAAAACTGTTTTTT. This gives the protein CASSLEHPATNEKLFF. V is TRBV7-7 and J is TRBJ1-4; D call uncertain. The CDR3 totals 16 residues. CDR1 is SSHAT and CDR2 is FNYEAQ in the germline V gene (reference sequence).

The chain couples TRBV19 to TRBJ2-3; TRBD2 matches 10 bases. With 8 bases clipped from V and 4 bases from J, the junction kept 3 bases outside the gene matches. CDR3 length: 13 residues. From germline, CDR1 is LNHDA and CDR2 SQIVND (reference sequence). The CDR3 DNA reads TGTGCCAGTCGACTAGCGGGCGCAGATACGCAGTATTTT. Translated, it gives CASRLAGADTQYF.

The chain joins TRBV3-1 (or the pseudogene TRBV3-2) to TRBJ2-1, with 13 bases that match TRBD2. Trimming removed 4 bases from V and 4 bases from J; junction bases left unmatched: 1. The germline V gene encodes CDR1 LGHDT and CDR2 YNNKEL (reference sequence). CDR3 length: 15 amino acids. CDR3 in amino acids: CASSPLAGGYNEQFF. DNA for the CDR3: TGTGCCAGCAGCCCACTAGCGGGGGGGTACAATGAGCAGTTCTTC.

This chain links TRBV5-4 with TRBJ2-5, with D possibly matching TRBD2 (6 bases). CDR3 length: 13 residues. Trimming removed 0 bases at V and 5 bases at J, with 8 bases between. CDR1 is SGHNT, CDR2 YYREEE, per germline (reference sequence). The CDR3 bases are TGTGCCAGCAGCTTGGCAGGGACTGAGACCCAGTACTTC. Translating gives CASSLAGTETQYF.

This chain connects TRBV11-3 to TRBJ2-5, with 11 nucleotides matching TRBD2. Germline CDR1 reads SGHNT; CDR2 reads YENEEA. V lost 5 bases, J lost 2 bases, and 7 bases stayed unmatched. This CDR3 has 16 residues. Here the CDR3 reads CASSLHRLAGQETQYF. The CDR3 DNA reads TGTGCCAGCAGCCTACACCGACTAGCGGGGCAAGAGACCCAGTACTTC.

The CDR3 nucleotides are TGTGCCAGCAGTGACTCGGGACAGCCCACCGGGGAGCTGTTTTTT. It yields the protein CASSDSGQPTGELFF. The chain links TRBV6-4 to TRBJ2-2, with TRBD1 identical over 7 bases. This CDR3 spans 15 amino acids. Germline V gene data show CDR1 as MRHNA and CDR2 as SNTAGT. V shed 0 bases and J 4 bases; nucleotides not matched to a gene: 2.

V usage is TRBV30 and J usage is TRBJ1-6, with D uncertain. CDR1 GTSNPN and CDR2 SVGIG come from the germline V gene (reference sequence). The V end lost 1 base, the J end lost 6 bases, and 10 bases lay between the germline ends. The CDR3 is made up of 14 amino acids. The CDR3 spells CAWSADYSNSPLHF. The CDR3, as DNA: TGTGCCTGGAGTGCGGACTATTCTAATTCACCCCTCCACTTT.

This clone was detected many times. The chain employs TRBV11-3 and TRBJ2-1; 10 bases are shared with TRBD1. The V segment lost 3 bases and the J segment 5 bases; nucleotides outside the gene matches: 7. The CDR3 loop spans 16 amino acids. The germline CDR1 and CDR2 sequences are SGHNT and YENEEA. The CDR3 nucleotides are TGTGCCAGCAGCTTCAGACAGGGGGCGATGGACAATGAGCAGTTCTTC. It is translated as CASSFRQGAMDNEQFF.

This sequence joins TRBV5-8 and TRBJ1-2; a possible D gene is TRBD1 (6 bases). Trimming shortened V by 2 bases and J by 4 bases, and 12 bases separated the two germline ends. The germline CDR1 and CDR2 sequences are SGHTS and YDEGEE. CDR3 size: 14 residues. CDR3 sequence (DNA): TGTGCCAGCAGCTTCCCAGGGGTAGGCTATGGCTACACCTTC. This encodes CASSFPGVGYGYTF.

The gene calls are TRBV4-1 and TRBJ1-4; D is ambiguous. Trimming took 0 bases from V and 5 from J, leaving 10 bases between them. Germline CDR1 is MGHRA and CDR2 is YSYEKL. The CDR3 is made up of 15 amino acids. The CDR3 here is CASSQEERENEKLFF. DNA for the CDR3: TGCGCCAGCAGCCAAGAAGAGAGAGAGAATGAAAAACTGTTTTTT.

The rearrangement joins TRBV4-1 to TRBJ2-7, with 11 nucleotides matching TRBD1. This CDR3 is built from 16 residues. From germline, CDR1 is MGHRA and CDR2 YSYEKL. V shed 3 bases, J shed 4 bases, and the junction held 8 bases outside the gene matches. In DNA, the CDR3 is TGCGCCAGCAGCCACGGATCCGGGACAGGGGGATACGAGCAGTACTTC. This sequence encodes CASSHGSGTGGYEQYF.

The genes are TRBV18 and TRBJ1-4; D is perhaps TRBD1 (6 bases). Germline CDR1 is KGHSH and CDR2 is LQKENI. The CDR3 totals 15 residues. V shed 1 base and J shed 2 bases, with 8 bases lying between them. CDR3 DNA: TGTGCCAGCTCACCACGGCAGGGGACTAATGAAAAACTGTTTTTT. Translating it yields CASSPRQGTNEKLFF.

CDR3 in amino acids: CASSQLGGEKLFF. As DNA, the CDR3 is TGTGCCAGCAGCCAGCTTGGGGGGGAAAAACTGTTTTTT. This chain joins TRBV3-1 (or the pseudogene TRBV3-2) and TRBJ1-4; TRBD1 is a possible D gene (5 bases). V lost 3 bases and J 8 bases, leaving 10 bases between the germline ends. The CDR3 extends over 13 amino acids. Germline assignment: CDR1 LGHDT and CDR2 YNNKEL (reference sequence).

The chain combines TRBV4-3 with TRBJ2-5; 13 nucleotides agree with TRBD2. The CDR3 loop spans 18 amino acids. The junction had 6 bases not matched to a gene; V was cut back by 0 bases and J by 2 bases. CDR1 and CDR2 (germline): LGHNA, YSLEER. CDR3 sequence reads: CASSQDIMGLAGQETQYF. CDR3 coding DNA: TGCGCCAGCAGCCAAGATATAATGGGACTAGCGGGGCAAGAGACCCAGTACTTC.

The CDR3 here is CASTADRGVTEAFF. The DNA of the CDR3 is TGTGCCAGTACCGCGGACAGGGGAGTCACTGAAGCTTTCTTT. The chain has TRBV19 and TRBJ1-1, with 9 bases matching TRBD1. This CDR3 contains 14 residues. The germline CDR1 and CDR2 sequences are LNHDA and SQIVND (reference sequence). The V and J ends lost 7 bases and 4 bases, in that order; junction bases with no gene match: 7.

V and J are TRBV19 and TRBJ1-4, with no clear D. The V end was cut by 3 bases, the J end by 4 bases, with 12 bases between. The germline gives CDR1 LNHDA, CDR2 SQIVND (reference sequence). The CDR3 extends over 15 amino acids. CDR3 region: CASSIGVGLNEKLFF. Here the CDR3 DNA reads TGTGCCAGTAGTATCGGGGTCGGACTTAATGAAAAACTGTTTTTT. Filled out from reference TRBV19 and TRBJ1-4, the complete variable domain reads DGGITQSPKYLFRKEGQNVTLSCEQNLNHDAMYWYRQDPGQGLRLIYYSQIVNDFQKGDIAEGYSVSREKKESFPLTVTSAQKNPTAFYLCASSIGVGLNEKLFFGSGTQLSVL.

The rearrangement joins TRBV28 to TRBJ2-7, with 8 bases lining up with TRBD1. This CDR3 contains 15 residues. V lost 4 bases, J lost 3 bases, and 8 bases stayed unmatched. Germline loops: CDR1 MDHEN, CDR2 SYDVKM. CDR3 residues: CASSSASGQGYEQYF. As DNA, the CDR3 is TGTGCCAGCAGTTCCGCTAGTGGACAGGGCTACGAGCAGTACTTC.